The clone carrying this T cell receptor (beta chain) was picked up many times. Its antigen is unidentified. CDR1 is SGHVS, CDR2 FNYEAQ, per germline. This CDR3 contains 15 residues. V shed 3 bases, J shed 4 bases, and the junction held 5 bases outside the gene matches. TCRdb passed the 5' RACE reads through MiXCR, listing each CDR3 protein once. The table records 450,000 to 550,000 distinct CDR3 sequences, about 5.7% of them present only once. The data were taken from a study of CD8 T cells in ankylosing spondylitis. Points from the study as a whole: A TCR beta motif of seven or eight highly homologous variants appeared characteristic of ankylosing spondylitis blood.

This TCR was recovered from a male donor with ankylosing spondylitis. Sequencing was performed on blood, either unsorted or a sorted T cell fraction (not recorded which). The chain is built from TRBV7-6 and TRBJ2-1, with 8 bases fitting TRBD1. CDR3 bases: TGTGCCAGCAGCTTGGACAGGGACTCTTACAATGAGCAGTTCTTC. Translated: CASSLDRDSYNEQFF.